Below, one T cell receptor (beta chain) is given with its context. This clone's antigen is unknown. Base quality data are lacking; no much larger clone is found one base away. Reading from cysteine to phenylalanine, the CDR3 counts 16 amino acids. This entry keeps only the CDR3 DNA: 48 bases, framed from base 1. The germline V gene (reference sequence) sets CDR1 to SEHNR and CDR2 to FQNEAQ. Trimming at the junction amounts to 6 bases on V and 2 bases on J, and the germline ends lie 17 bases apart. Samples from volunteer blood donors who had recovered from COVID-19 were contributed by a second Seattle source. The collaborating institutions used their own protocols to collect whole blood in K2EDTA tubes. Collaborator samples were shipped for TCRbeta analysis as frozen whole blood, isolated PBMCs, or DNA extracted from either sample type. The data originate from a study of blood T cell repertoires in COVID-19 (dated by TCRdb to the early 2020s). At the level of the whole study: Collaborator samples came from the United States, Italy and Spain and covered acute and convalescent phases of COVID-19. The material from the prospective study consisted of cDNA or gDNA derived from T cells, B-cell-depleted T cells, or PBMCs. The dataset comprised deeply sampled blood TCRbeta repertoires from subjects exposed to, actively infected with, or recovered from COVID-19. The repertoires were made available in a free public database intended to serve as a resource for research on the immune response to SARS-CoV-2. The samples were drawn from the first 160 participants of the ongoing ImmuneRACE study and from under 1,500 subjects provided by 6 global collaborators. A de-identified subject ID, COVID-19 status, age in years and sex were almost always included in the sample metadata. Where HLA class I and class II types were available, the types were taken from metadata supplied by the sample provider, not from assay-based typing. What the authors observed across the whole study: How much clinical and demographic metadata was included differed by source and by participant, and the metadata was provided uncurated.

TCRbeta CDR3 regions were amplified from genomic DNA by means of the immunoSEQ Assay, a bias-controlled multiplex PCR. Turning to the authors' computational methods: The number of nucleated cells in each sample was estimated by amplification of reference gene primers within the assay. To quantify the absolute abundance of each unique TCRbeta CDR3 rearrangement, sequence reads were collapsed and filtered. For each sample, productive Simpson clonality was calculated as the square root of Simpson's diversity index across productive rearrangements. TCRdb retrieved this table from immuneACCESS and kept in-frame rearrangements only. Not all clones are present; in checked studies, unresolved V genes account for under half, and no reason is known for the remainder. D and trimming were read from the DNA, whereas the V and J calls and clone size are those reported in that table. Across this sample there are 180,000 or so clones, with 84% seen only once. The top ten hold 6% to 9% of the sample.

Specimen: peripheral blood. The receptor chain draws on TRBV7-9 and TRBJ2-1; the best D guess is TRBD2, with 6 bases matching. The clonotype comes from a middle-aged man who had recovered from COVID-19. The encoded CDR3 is CASSTTPGETYNEQFF. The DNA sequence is TGTGCCAGCAGTACCACCCCGGGAGAAACCTACAATGAGCAGTTCTTC.